This T cell receptor beta chain was recovered during a study of blood T cell repertoires in COVID-19. Study as a whole: Specimens from acute and convalescent COVID-19 originated in the United States, Italy and Spain. T cells, B-cell-depleted T cells, or PBMCs supplied cDNA or gDNA.

As originally analysed: Scientists estimated how many nucleated cells there were by amplifying reference gene primers. Here immunoSEQ multiplex PCR was the method, and the copy in TCRdb shows in-frame clones only, minus some. The V and J calls and clone size are taken from that table; D and trimming were inferred from the DNA. The table includes a few hundred thousand clones, 85% detected once. V shed 8 bases and J 3 bases; nucleotides not matched to a gene: 9. The CDR3 runs 15 residues. The germline V gene has CDR1 MGHDK and CDR2 SYGVNS. V and J are TRBV25-1 and TRBJ2-2; 7 bases line up with TRBD2. This receptor was taken from a human donor in a cohort sampled during active COVID-19. Sequencing input: peripheral blood. CDR3 nucleotides: TGTGCCAGCGGCTCGCGGGGGTTGCACACCGGGGAGCTGTTTTTT. This sequence encodes CASGSRGLHTGELFF.